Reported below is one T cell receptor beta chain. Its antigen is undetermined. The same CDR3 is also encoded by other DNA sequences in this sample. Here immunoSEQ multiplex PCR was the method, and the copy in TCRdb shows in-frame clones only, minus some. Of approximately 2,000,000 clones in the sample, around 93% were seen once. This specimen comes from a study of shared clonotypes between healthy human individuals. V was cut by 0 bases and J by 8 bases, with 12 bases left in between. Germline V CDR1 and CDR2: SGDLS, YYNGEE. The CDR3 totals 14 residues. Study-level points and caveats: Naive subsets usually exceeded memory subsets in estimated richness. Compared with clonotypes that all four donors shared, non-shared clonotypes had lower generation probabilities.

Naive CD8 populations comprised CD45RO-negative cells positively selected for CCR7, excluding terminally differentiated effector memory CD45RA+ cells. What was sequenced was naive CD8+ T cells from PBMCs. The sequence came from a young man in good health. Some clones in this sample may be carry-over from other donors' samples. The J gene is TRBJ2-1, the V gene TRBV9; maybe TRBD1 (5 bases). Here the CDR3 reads CASSVEGVGDEQFF. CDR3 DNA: TGTGCCAGCAGCGTAGAAGGGGTGGGCGATGAGCAGTTCTTC. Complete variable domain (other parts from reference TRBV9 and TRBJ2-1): DSGVTQTPKHLITATGQRVTLRCSPRSGDLSVYWYQQSLDQGLQFLIQYYNGEERAKGNILERFSAQQFPDLHSELNLSSLELGDSALYFCASSVEGVGDEQFFGPGTRLTVL.